This T cell receptor beta chain was found in a study of CD8+ T cells in alopecia areata. This clone was seen a few times. TCRdb and the translated DNA give different amino acids at residue 13; the protein presented here is the one translated from the DNA. Gene and germline names: mouse. The read ends 3 residues before the CDR3 terminus; that terminus is restored from the germline J gene. Germline-derived CDR1 and CDR2 are NNHDY and SYVADS. The CDR3 length is 16 residues. Losses at the gene ends were 2 bases for V and 8 bases for J; bases not matched to a gene: 11. Following RNA extraction, reverse transcription yielded cDNA that acted as the sequencing template. The table came from immunoSEQ multiplex PCR; TCRdb's copy has only in-frame clones and leaves some out. The sample yields roughly 110,000 clones, without any singletons.

The receptor was derived from a C3H/HeJ mouse with alopecia areata. The strain bears MHC haplotype H2-k. This chain links TRBV13-3 with TRBJ1-3, with 9 bases fitting TRBD1. Source material: lesional skin. The covered CDR3 bases are TGTGCCAGCAGTGAGCCCGGGGACAGGGAGGGGCATACG. It specifies CASSEPGDREGHT. The entire CDR3 protein reads CASSEPGDREGHTLYF.